The 6 T cell receptor beta chains below come from one sample, sequenced in a study of shared T cell receptors in the human thymus (dated by TCRdb to the early 2020s). Libraries were made using the immunoSEQ multiplex PCR assay. Held by TCRdb, this immuneACCESS table contains in-frame sequences only and omits some clones. Under half of the omission traces to an unresolved V gene where checked; the cause of the rest is unknown. Within this sample are roughly 560,000 clones, with about four fifths of them counted one time only. More than 0.01% of the sample belongs to the ten largest clones. These data were also reused for a study on human thymus T cells.

Sequenced sample: thymocytes. Receptors were obtained from a boy under two years old with a congenital heart defect. Donor details come from another sample of the same person, matched by shared clones.

The chain combines TRBV12-5 with TRBJ2-7; TRBD1 agrees at 7 bases. Per the germline V gene, CDR1 is LGHNT and CDR2 is FRNRAP. The CDR3 is 14 amino acids. The trim removed 7 bases at V and 3 bases at J, leaving 9 bases unmatched. The CDR3 DNA sequence: TGTGCTAGTGCCCTGACAGGGCCACACTACGAGCAGTACTTC. Translated: CASALTGPHYEQYF. Filled out from reference TRBV12-5 and TRBJ2-7, the complete variable domain reads DARVTQTPRHKVTEMGQEVTMRCQPILGHNTVFWYRQTMMQGLELLAYFRNRAPLDDSGMPKDRFSAEMPDATLATLKIQPSEPRDSAVYFCASALTGPHYEQYFGPGTRLTVT.

This rearrangement joins TRBV4-3 to TRBJ1-2, with D hard to call. CDR1 and CDR2 (germline): LGHNA, YSLEER. The CDR3 has 15 residues. Trimming took off 1 base at V and 2 bases at J, with 11 bases between the two ends. The CDR3 DNA follows: TGCGCCAGCAGCCAAGTTGTCGTGGCAAACTATGGCTACACCTTC. Residues: CASSQVVVANYGYTF.

This clone showed up just a few times. The chain has TRBV27 and TRBJ1-2, with 10 bases matching TRBD1. Germline CDR1 is MNHEY and CDR2 is SMNVEV (reference sequence). Trimming cost V 4 bases and J 1 base; bases outside gene matches: 6. This CDR3 contains 16 residues. The CDR3 is CASSSHRDRGNYGYTF. The CDR3 DNA reads TGTGCCAGCAGTTCTCACCGGGACAGGGGTAACTATGGCTACACCTTC.

The chain has TRBV25-1 and TRBJ2-1, with D maybe TRBD2 (6 bases). Trimming shortened V by 8 bases and J by 9 bases, and 14 bases separated the two germline ends. The CDR3 has 12 residues. Germline CDR1 and CDR2: MGHDK and SYGVNS. The CDR3 reads CASGGLLSEQFF. The DNA of the CDR3 is TGTGCCAGCGGGGGACTCTTGAGTGAGCAGTTCTTC.

The gene calls are TRBV28 and TRBJ2-7; 9 bases match TRBD1. Germline assignment: CDR1 MDHEN and CDR2 SYDVKM. The CDR3 has 16 amino acids. V shed 6 bases and J 4 bases; nucleotides not matched to a gene: 13. The CDR3 bases are TGTGCCAGCAGGATCAACCGGGACAGGGCCTTTTACGAGCAGTACTTC. Encoded protein: CASRINRDRAFYEQYF.

The chain uses TRBV4-2 and TRBJ2-7, with TRBD2 as a possible D gene (6 bases). Germline CDR1 LGHNA, CDR2 YNFKEQ. The CDR3 totals 16 residues. V shed 4 bases and J shed 2 bases, with 18 bases lying between them. CDR3 DNA: TGTGCCAGCAGCCCCAGGGCGGCGGGACGCCCCTACGAGCAGTACTTC. This gives the protein CASSPRAAGRPYEQYF.